This is a list of T cell receptor beta chains from one sample in a study of shared clonotypes between healthy human individuals. TCRdb keeps only in-frame clones here, not all; method: immunoSEQ multiplex PCR. The sample contains some 2,000,000 clones, about 95% of which appear only once. Specimen: naive CD8+ T cells sorted from blood. These receptors originate from a man between 18 and 29 years old in good health. Each CDR3 is given with its conserved first and last residue. The order of the fields is D gene, J gene, V gene, clone size, CDR3 protein. The D gene is left open where the match is weak. Not all rows give a size; the values are once, few, many and, for expanded clones, a class.

.	TRBJ2-3	TRBV5-4	.	CASSSDNTQYF
.	TRBJ2-7	TRBV27	once	CASSAGTSSEQYF
.	TRBJ1-5	TRBV19	.	CASSIGYGTEMNQPQHF
.	TRBJ2-3	TRBV7-9	.	CASSLVLSSTDTQYF
.	TRBJ1-2	TRBV30	.	CAWTGDYGYTF
.	TRBJ2-3	TRBV4-1	.	CASSPGTSTDTQYF
.	TRBJ1-5	TRBV19	.	CASSMGVGVQPQHF
.	TRBJ1-3	TRBV7-9	.	CASSPPASGNTIYF
.	TRBJ2-7	TRBV18	.	CASSPPSGNHEQYF
.	TRBJ2-7	TRBV7-9	.	CASSLVSGEFYEQYF
.	TRBJ2-7	TRBV5-1	.	CASSDPNSPYEQYF
.	TRBJ1-5	TRBV7-2	.	CASSLGPEGNQPQHF
TRBD1	TRBJ2-2	TRBV29-1	.	CGWGTVNTGELFF
.	TRBJ1-6	TRBV6-5	.	CASSYEFYSPLHF
.	TRBJ2-1	TRBV7-2	once	CASSWRNGANEQFF
.	TRBJ2-5	TRBV18	.	CASSPPFSNSVETQYF
.	TRBJ1-1	TRBV7-9	.	CASSGTPNTEAFF
TRBD2	TRBJ2-3	TRBV7-2	.	CASSLLAGGPPDTQYF
.	TRBJ2-7	TRBV6-1	once	CASSERVTWYEQYF
.	TRBJ1-1	TRBV19	once	CASSLPGTEAFF
TRBD1	TRBJ2-7	TRBV27	once	CASSYRGYEQYF
TRBD2	TRBJ2-5	TRBV5-6	.	CASSIGLAGRETQYF
.	TRBJ1-2	TRBV5-6	.	CASSLEYRQDHYGYTF
TRBD2	TRBJ2-1	TRBV11-2	.	CASSLLAGNNEQFF
TRBD1	TRBJ1-3	TRBV7-9	.	CASSPRQGAAANTIYF
.	TRBJ1-1	TRBV5-1	.	CASSVSTGSYTEAFF
.	TRBJ2-7	TRBV5-4	.	CASSQTPGLQANEQYF
TRBD1	TRBJ2-3	TRBV5-6	.	CASSPGQGAADTQYF
TRBD2	TRBJ2-1	TRBV28	.	CASSSSGGADNEQFF
.	TRBJ1-1	TRBV4-1	.	CASSPRVQNTEAFF
.	TRBJ1-6	TRBV9	.	CASSVGGANSPLHF
.	TRBJ2-7	TRBV4-1	.	CASSQDGVNGVYEQYF
.	TRBJ2-7	TRBV21-1	once	CASSKRWRKREFYEQYF
TRBD1	TRBJ2-7	TRBV6-5	.	CASRVGTVSYEQYF
.	TRBJ1-3	TRBV13	.	CASSRLGSGNTIYF
TRBD2	TRBJ2-1	TRBV5-6	.	CASNKGLAGYNEQFF
.	TRBJ2-7	TRBV7-9	.	CASSLAWEGLTYEQYF
.	TRBJ2-7	TRBV5-8	.	CASNFGISYEQYF
TRBD1	TRBJ2-2	TRBV19	.	CASSINNPGGTGELFF
.	TRBJ1-5	TRBV19	.	CASSIGTAQPQHF
TRBD1	TRBJ1-5	TRBV7-8	.	CASINRDRVNQPQHF